This T cell receptor (beta chain) is from a study of T cell repertoires in cytomegalovirus infection (dated by TCRdb to the late 2010s). Looking at the study overall: Alongside well-studied HLA-B-restricted epitopes, the peptide stimulations were aimed at recently identified HLA-C-restricted CMV epitopes, whose presentation resists viral immunomodulation. Donor HLA type was relevant to the analysis, because carriage of CMV infection together with the matching HLA type was indicated by public TCR beta signatures. On the study overall, not on this receptor specifically: Carriers of CMV infection plus the relevant HLA type were discriminated by the cumulative frequency of public TCR beta family members in the study cohort and in an independent roughly 370-donor cohort. The ex vivo response was dominated by HLA-C-restricted CMV-specific TCR beta clonotypes, and the single most frequent clonotype in two of eight donors was supplied by these HLA-C-restricted clonotypes.

The label giving this sample's treatment or condition can be read as: in vitro stimulation with specific CMV peptide epitopes to enrich CMV-specific T cells. In the germline V gene, CDR1 corresponds to MNHNS and CDR2 to SASEGT. The CDR3 runs 15 amino acids, cysteine and phenylalanine included. CDR3 DNA only is kept here, 45 bases in frame from base 1. V and J are trimmed by 2 bases and 4 bases, and the gene matches miss 2 bases of the junction. There are many counts of this clonotype. The specificity of this receptor is unknown. Base qualities were left out, and no much larger clone turns up one base away. Instrument used: Illumina HiSeq 1500. TCRdb's own reprocessing of the public reads used fastp at Q25 and MiXCR and kept productive beta chains. Records with the same CDR3 protein are collapsed into one entry carrying the most frequent genes and DNA. This sample holds hundreds of thousands of distinct CDR3 sequences; around 30% were observed only once. The ten largest clonotypes hold over 12% of the sample.

The chain links TRBV6-1 with TRBJ2-3, and TRBD2 matches 11 of the central bases. Here the sequenced sample was cultured CD8+ T cells from PBMCs, taken from culture after CMV antigen stimulation. The origin of this receptor is a human donor in good health (CMV status not recorded). Some clones in this sample may be carry-over from other donors' samples. Read as DNA, the sequence is TGTGCCAGCAGTGAATTTAGCGGGGGGGCAGATACGCAGTATTTT. This codes for CASSEFSGGADTQYF.